This TCR beta chain was sequenced during a study of blood T cell repertoires in COVID-19. This clone has just a few counts. Germline V gene sequence: CDR1 KGHDR, CDR2 SFDVKD. Trimming cost V 3 bases and J 2 bases; bases outside gene matches: 4. The CDR3 totals 15 residues. Data came from immunoSEQ multiplex PCR; TCRdb stores just in-frame clones and leaves some out. Of approximately 360,000 clones detected, around 90% appear once; the ten largest clones hold about 6.8%. Input material: peripheral blood. The TCR comes from a man aged 18 to 29 with active or convalescent COVID-19. The chain employs TRBV24-1 and TRBJ2-7, with TRBD1 identical over 9 bases. The CDR3 reads CATSDPGTGTYEQYF. The DNA of the CDR3 is TGTGCCACCAGTGATCCCGGGACAGGGACCTACGAGCAGTACTTC.